The 9 T cell receptor beta chains given below trace back to one sample, sequenced in a study of cytomegalovirus exposure and HLA in healthy donors. PCR involved 60 Vbeta and 13 Jbeta primers. Generated by immunoSEQ multiplex PCR, the TCRdb table keeps only in-frame clones and is missing some. This repertoire shows hundreds of thousands of clones, 80% to 90% found once; its top ten account for more than 0.8%. Sequencing was performed on PBMCs. These receptors originate from a woman aged 18-29 years in good health and CMV-seronegative.

This sequence joins TRBV30 and TRBJ1-5; possibly TRBD1 for D (5 bases). This CDR3 has 15 amino acids. V shed 1 base and J shed 2 bases, with 12 bases lying between them. CDR1 and CDR2 from the germline V gene are GTSNPN and SVGIG (reference sequence). The CDR3 sequence is CAWSEQAFGNQPQHF. CDR3 in DNA: TGTGCCTGGAGTGAACAGGCTTTTGGCAATCAGCCCCAGCATTTT.

Turning to this clone: Other nucleotide sequences in the sample specify the same CDR3. CDR3 sequence reads: CASSISGEAFF. The CDR3 DNA reads TGTGCCAGTAGTATATCAGGGGAAGCTTTCTTT. The chain uses TRBV19 and TRBJ1-1; a possible D gene is TRBD1 (5 bases). The germline gives CDR1 LNHDA, CDR2 SQIVND (reference sequence). The V and J ends lost 2 bases and 8 bases respectively, with 6 bases between them. CDR3 length: 11 residues.

The rearrangement joins TRBV7-3 to TRBJ1-1, with D uncertain. This CDR3 comprises 13 residues. The V end was cut by 4 bases, the J end by 8 bases, with 14 bases between. Germline V gene sequence: CDR1 SGHTA, CDR2 FQGTGA. DNA of the CDR3: TGTGCCAGCAGCTCCCTGGGCTATGGGGAAGCTTTCTTT. Its translation: CASSSLGYGEAFF.

The rearrangement links TRBV5-8 to TRBJ2-7, with D uncertain. The germline V gene encodes CDR1 SGHTS and CDR2 YDEGEE. The CDR3 extends over 12 amino acids. The ends were cut back, 6 bases at V and 2 bases at J, with 9 bases in the middle. CDR3 in DNA: TGTGCCAGCACCGACACCCCCTACGAGCAGTACTTC. This translates into CASTDTPYEQYF.

V gene TRBV6-5 combines with J gene TRBJ1-2, with a tentative D call TRBD1 (6 bases). This CDR3 spans 15 amino acids. CDR1 and CDR2 from the germline V gene are MNHEY and SVGAGI. V gave up 3 bases and J gave up 4 bases, with 15 bases separating them. CDR3 sequence: CASSYWVQGIYGYTF. CDR3 DNA: TGTGCCAGCAGTTATTGGGTACAGGGAATCTATGGCTACACCTTC.

This rearrangement joins TRBV4-3 to TRBJ2-1; no clear D. V shed 0 bases and J shed 9 bases, with 18 bases lying between them. The CDR3 consists of 16 residues. Germline CDR1 reads LGHNA; CDR2 reads YSLEER. Here the CDR3 reads CASSQEPDLRMGEQFF. CDR3 DNA: TGCGCCAGCAGCCAAGAGCCCGACTTGCGGATGGGTGAGCAGTTCTTC.

The chain uses TRBV7-3 and TRBJ2-1; D might be TRBD1 (6 bases). This CDR3 comprises 15 residues. Trimming cost V 2 bases and J 7 bases, with 15 bases left between them. Germline V gene data show CDR1 as SGHTA and CDR2 as FQGTGA. The CDR3 DNA sequence: TGTGCCAGCAGCTTATTGGGGGCCGCTGGTAATGAGCAGTTCTTC. Translating it yields CASSLLGAAGNEQFF.

The rearrangement uses TRBV25-1 and TRBJ2-7, with TRBD2 matching 8 bases. The V and J ends lost 4 bases and 7 bases, in that order; junction bases with no gene match: 9. Looked up from germline, CDR1 is MGHDK and CDR2 is SYGVNS. This CDR3 is 14 amino acids long. Written as DNA, the CDR3 is TGTGCCAGCAGTGGCGAACGGGAGCGGGGGGAGCAGTACTTC. It encodes CASSGERERGEQYF.

This chain joins TRBV2 and TRBJ1-2; 9 bases match TRBD1. V shed 6 bases, J shed 4 bases, and the junction held 9 bases outside the gene matches. The CDR3 is 15 residues long. Germline loops: CDR1 SNHLY, CDR2 FYNNEI. The CDR3: CASREDRDRVYGYTF. The CDR3 bases are TGTGCCAGCAGGGAGGACCGGGACAGGGTCTATGGCTACACCTTC.